These 2 T cell receptor beta chains were all obtained from the same sample, sequenced in a study of blood T cell repertoires in COVID-19. Assay used: immunoSEQ multiplex PCR; TCRdb lists only in-frame clones, some missing. The sample contains about 480,000 clones, roughly 89% of which appear only once. The sequencing sample was made of peripheral blood. These receptors originate from a woman between 25 and 40 years old with acute or convalescent COVID-19.

The V call is TRBV5-4, the J call TRBJ2-3; TRBD2 aligns across 14 bases. The CDR3 loop spans 17 amino acids. CDR1 SGHNT and CDR2 YYREEE come from the germline V gene (reference sequence). The V and J ends lost 1 base and 2 bases, in that order; junction bases with no gene match: 3. In nucleotides, the CDR3 is TGTGCCAGCAGCTTGAGACTAGCGGGGGGGTTCACAGATACGCAGTATTTT. As protein: CASSLRLAGGFTDTQYF.

The rearrangement joins TRBV3-1 (or the pseudogene TRBV3-2) to TRBJ2-1; 8 bases match TRBD1. This CDR3 region has 14 residues. Unmatched junction bases numbered 4, after V lost 1 base and J lost 8 bases. Germline V gene lookup returns CDR1 LGHDT and CDR2 YNNKEL (reference sequence). CDR3 residues: CASSQAYRGYEQFF. CDR3 DNA: TGTGCCAGCAGCCAAGCCTACAGGGGGTATGAGCAGTTCTTC.